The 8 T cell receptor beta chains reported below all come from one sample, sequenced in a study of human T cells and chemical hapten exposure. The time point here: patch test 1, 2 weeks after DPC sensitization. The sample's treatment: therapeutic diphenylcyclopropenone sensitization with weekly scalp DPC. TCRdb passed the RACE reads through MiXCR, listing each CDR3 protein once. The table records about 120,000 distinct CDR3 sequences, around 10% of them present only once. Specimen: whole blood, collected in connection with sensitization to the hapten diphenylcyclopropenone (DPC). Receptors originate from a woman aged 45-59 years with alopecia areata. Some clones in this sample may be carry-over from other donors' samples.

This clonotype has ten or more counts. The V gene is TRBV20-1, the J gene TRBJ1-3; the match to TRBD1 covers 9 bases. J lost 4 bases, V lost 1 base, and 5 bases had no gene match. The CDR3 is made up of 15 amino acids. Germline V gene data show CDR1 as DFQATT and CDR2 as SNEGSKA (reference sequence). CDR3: CSARGRDRDGNTIYF. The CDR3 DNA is TGCAGTGCTAGAGGGCGGGACAGGGACGGAAACACCATATATTTT.

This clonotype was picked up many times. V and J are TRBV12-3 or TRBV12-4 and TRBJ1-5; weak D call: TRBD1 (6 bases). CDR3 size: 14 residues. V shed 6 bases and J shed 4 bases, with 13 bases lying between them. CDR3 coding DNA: TGTGCCAGCAGCCCATGGACAGAGAATCAGCCCCAGCATTTT. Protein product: CASSPWTENQPQHF.

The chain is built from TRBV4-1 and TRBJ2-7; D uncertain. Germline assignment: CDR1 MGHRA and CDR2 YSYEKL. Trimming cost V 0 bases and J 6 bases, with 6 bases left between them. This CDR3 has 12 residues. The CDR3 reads CASSQEWGEQYF. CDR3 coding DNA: TGCGCCAGCAGCCAAGAATGGGGCGAGCAGTACTTC.

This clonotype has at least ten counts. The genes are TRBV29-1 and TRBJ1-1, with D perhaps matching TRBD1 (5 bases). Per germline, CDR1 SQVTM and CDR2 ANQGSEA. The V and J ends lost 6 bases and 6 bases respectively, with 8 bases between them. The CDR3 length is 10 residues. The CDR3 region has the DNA TGCAGCGTGAGGGACTCTGAAGCTTTCTTT. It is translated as CSVRDSEAFF. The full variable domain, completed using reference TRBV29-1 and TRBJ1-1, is SAVISQKPSRDICQRGTSLTIQCQVDSQVTMMFWYRQQPGQSLTLIATANQGSEATYESGFVIDKFPISRPNLTFSTLTVSNMSPEDSSIYLCSVRDSEAFFGQGTRLTVV.

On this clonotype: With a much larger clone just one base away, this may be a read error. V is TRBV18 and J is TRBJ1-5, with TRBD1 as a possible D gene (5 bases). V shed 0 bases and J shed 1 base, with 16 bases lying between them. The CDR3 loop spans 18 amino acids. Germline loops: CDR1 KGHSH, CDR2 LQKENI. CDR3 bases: TGTGCCAGCTCACCACCTGTACGGGGGGGGTCAAGCAATCAGCCCCAGCATTTT. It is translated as CASSPPVRGGSSNQPQHF.

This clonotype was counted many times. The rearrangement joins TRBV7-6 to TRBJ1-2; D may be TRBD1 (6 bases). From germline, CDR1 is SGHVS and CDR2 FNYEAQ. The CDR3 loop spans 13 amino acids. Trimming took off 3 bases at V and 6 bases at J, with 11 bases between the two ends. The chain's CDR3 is CASSFEGVDGYTF. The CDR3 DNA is TGTGCCAGCAGCTTCGAGGGGGTCGATGGCTACACCTTC. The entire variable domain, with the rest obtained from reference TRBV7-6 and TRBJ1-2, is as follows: GAGVSQSPRYKVTKRGQDVALRCDPISGHVSLYWYRQALGQGPEFLTYFNYEAQQDKSGLPNDRFSAERPEGSISTLTIQRTEQRDSAMYRCASSFEGVDGYTFGSGTRLTVV.

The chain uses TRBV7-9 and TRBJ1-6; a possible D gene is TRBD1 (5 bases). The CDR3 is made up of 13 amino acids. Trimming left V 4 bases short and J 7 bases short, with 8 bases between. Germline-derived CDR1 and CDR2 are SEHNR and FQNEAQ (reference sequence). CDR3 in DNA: TGTGCCAGCAGCTCAGGACACAATTCACCCCTCCACTTT. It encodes CASSSGHNSPLHF.

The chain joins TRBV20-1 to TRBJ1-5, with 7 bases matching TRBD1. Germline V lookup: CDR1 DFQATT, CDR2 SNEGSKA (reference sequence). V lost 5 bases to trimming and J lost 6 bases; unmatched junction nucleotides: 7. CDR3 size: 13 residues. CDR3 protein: CSAHRQGGQPQHF. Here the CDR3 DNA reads TGCAGTGCTCATCGACAGGGAGGTCAGCCCCAGCATTTT.